This TCR beta chain originates from a study of shared T cell receptors in the human thymus. Clones were sequenced by immunoSEQ multiplex PCR, and TCRdb holds only the in-frame ones, with some missing. The sample includes around 340,000 clones, around 93% seen only once; the top ten take 0.015% to 0.025%. This CDR3 has 15 residues. Trimming removed 3 bases at V and 1 base at J, with 12 bases between. Germline CDR1 and CDR2: MNHEY and SMNVEV (reference sequence). Sequencing input: thymocytes. The chain recombines TRBV27 with TRBJ1-1, with D unclear. The sequence came from a human donor. CDR3 coding DNA: TGTGCCAGCAGTTTTGATCGGGCCGGGAACACTGAAGCTTTCTTT. This codes for CASSFDRAGNTEAFF.